This is a list of T cell receptor beta chains from one sample in a study of T cell responses to AZD1222 COVID-19 vaccine. Sequencing was performed with immunoSEQ multiplex PCR; in TCRdb, only in-frame clones are kept and a portion is missing. Among about 150,000 clones, 85% to 95% were seen once, and the ten largest hold about 8.6%. The sequenced sample was peripheral blood, obtained on day 0 of AZD1222 vaccination. The receptors derive from an adult in good health. Each CDR3 is given with its conserved first and last residue. A D gene is named only where the DNA matches it firmly. The size field is filled for only some rows; it gives once, few, many or a size class.

j_call v_call d_call clone_size cdr3_aa cdr3_nt
TRBJ2-1 TRBV4-2 TRBD2 once CASSQDRTSGGQQYNEQFF TGTGCCAGCAGCCAAGATCGGACTAGCGGGGGACAACAATACAATGAGCAGTTCTTC
TRBJ2-3 TRBV7-9 TRBD2 - CASSLTSGGPDTQYF TGTGCCAGCAGCTTAACTAGCGGGGGGCCAGATACGCAGTATTTT
TRBJ1-1 TRBV7-3 - - CASSQGRVNTEAFF TGTGCCAGCAGTCAGGGCAGGGTGAACACTGAAGCTTTCTTT
TRBJ1-6 TRBV7-9 TRBD1 - CASSLQRPGQKNSPLHF TGTGCCAGCAGCCTTCAAAGACCGGGACAGAAAAATTCACCCCTCCACTTT
TRBJ2-5 TRBV9 TRBD2 - CASSVGPAGGYQETQYF TGTGCCAGCAGCGTAGGGCCAGCGGGGGGGTACCAAGAGACCCAGTACTTC
TRBJ1-1 TRBV15 - - CATSRDGRVRRTEAFF TGTGCCACCAGCAGAGATGGTAGGGTCAGGAGGACTGAAGCTTTCTTT
TRBJ1-1 TRBV6-2/TRBV6-3 - - CASSPADCWGF TGTGCCAGCAGCCCCGCGGATTGTTGGGGCTTT
TRBJ1-1 TRBV10-3 - once CAISLDVDTEAFF TGTGCCATATCGCTGGACGTAGACACTGAAGCTTTCTTT
TRBJ1-1 TRBV7-9 - - CASSLVNTEAFF TGTGCCAGCAGCTTAGTGAACACTGAAGCTTTCTTT
TRBJ1-1 TRBV5-8 TRBD1 - CASTWTGGFTEAFF TGTGCCAGCACCTGGACAGGGGGTTTCACTGAAGCTTTCTTT
TRBJ1-6 TRBV30 - - CAWNGESYSPLHF TGTGCCTGGAATGGAGAATCCTATTCACCCCTCCACTTT